The subject of this entry is one TCR beta chain. No cognate antigen has been identified for it. No clone much larger than this one lies a single base away; base qualities are absent. The record originates from a study of PD-1 blockade in classical Hodgkin lymphoma (dated by TCRdb to 2020 to 2021). Regarding the complete study: Nivolumab dosing was 3 mg/kg intravenously every 2 weeks, continuing until either disease progression or unacceptable toxicity. A peripheral blood immune signature of response to PD-1 blockade in classical Hodgkin lymphoma was defined using TCR beta sequencing and CyTOF.

The Qiagen DNeasy kit was used to extract genomic DNA from unsorted PBMCs and from the negatively selected CD4+ and CD8+ fractions. TCR beta CDR3 regions were amplified by immunoSEQ multiplex PCR using primers annealing to V and J segments. Amplification bias was minimized using a synthetic immune receptor repertoire, and residual bias was removed computationally after sequencing. The original methods were these. Repertoire diversity was quantified as the Shannon entropy index using custom Python scripts. Unsorted, CD4+ and CD8+ repertoires were analyzed separately, except in combined analyses where CD4+ and CD8+ sequences were merged in silico. Clonal expansion was defined as a frequency increase of at least 2-fold after treatment compared with C1D1, and clones undetected at baseline were assigned a pseudocount of 0.5. Singleton clones were defined as clones with 0 or 1 copy at C1D1, and non-singleton clones were defined as clones with 2 or more copies. By matching protein sequences in sorted samples from the same patient, clones expanded in unsorted samples were annotated as CD4+, CD8+ or unknown. Wilcoxon tests on paired samples were used to test changes in diversity from C1D1 to C4D1. TCRdb re-hosts the immuneACCESS table, in-frame sequences only. Its copies lack some clones; in the studies checked, an unresolved V gene accounts for under half of them, and the cause for the rest is not known. D and trimming come from the DNA, and the V and J calls and clone size come from that table. The table for this sample lists about 24,000 clones; 69% of them were counted only once. Together, the top ten hold about 3.3% of the sample.

The germline V gene (reference sequence) specifies WNHNN as CDR1 and SYGVQD as CDR2. V is shortened by 3 bases, J by 8 bases, and the region joining them spans 25 bases. The CDR3 measures 18 amino acids from cysteine to phenylalanine. Only the CDR3 part of the read is kept: 54 bases, read in frame from the first base. This specimen's time point label, per the study, means: cycle 1 day 1 (C1D1), immediately before nivolumab initiation. Every trial patient had relapsed following autologous stem cell transplantation, and prior brentuximab vedotin exposure was what differed among cohorts A, B and C. The trial cohort was composed of 56 patients with relapsed/refractory classical Hodgkin lymphoma, for whom complete response, partial response or progressive disease was recorded as best overall response. Single-agent nivolumab was administered to trial patients in the multi-cohort phase II CheckMate 205 trial. An independent review committee assessed best overall response using the 2007 International Working Group response criteria. PBMCs from the trial were collected at three points: immediately before nivolumab initiation (C1D1), and during therapy at cycle 2 day 1 and cycle 4 day 1. After peripheral blood was drawn into 8 mL Vacutainer Cell Preparation Tubes, PBMCs were isolated by centrifugation and then cryopreserved.

On the study overall, not on this receptor specifically: The study covered only a single clinical trial cohort, and the causes of the repertoire differences, possibly disease activity or prior therapy, were still not defined. Newly diagnosed patients were reported to have lower baseline TCR diversity than healthy donors, and relapsed/refractory patients were reported to have lower baseline TCR diversity still. Diversity was lower in patients who began nivolumab less than 1 year after ASCT, so these patients were left out of later analyses to avoid confounding by immune reconstitution. A significant rise by C4D1 was seen in CD4+ but not CD8+ TCR diversity (p=0.0027 vs p=0.16), with the rise being most apparent in complete responders (p=0.02). Trial patients with a complete response had baseline diversity similar to that of newly diagnosed patients, while partial responders and progressors had significantly lower diversity.

This sample comprised peripheral blood mononuclear cells (PBMCs), obtained at baseline. The chain is assembled from TRBV10-1 and TRBJ1-4; 5 matching bases give a weak D call of TRBD1. The TCR sequence derives from a human donor with classical Hodgkin lymphoma. This receptor has the CDR3 CASSDESDWGAAGEKLFF. The bases are TGCGCCAGCAGTGATGAGAGTGATTGGGGCGCCGCGGGAGAAAAACTGTTTTTT.